This is a list of T cell receptor beta chains from one sample in a study of early T cells in non-severe SARS-CoV-2 infection. Via MiXCR, TCRdb re-called the 5' RACE reads, giving one row per CDR3 protein. The sample records some 120,000 distinct CDR3 sequences, about 15% being singletons. Sequenced sample: whole blood. Receptors were obtained from an adult who was a healthcare worker with PCR-confirmed SARS-CoV-2 infection or an uninfected control (not recorded which). The CDR3 runs from the conserved cysteine through the conserved F or W. The D gene is left open where the match is weak. Expanded clones get a size class; other rows say once, few or many, or leave the size out.

j_call v_call clone_size d_call cdr3_nt cdr3_aa
TRBJ2-1 TRBV7-6 . TRBD2 TGTGCCAGCATCCCTTCTCTCGGAGCGGGGGTCAATGAGCAGTTCTTC CASIPSLGAGVNEQFF
TRBJ2-1 TRBV3-1 . TRBD2 TGTGCCAGCAGCCAACTAGCGGGGGCCCCCAATGAGCAGTTCTTC CASSQLAGAPNEQFF
TRBJ1-6 TRBV5-1 many . TGCGCCAGCAGCTTTGAAGGGGCTAATTCACCCCTCCACTTT CASSFEGANSPLHF
TRBJ2-3 TRBV3-1 . . TGTGCCAGCAGCCAGGGGCCCGGGAATACGCAGTATTTT CASSQGPGNTQYF
TRBJ2-7 TRBV5-4 . . TGTGCCAGCAGCCCAAGCGCCGGGGCCATAAGCTCCTACGAGCAGTACTTC CASSPSAGAISSYEQYF
TRBJ1-2 TRBV12-3/TRBV12-4 many . TGTGCCAGCAGTTTACAGGGGTATGGCTACACCTTC CASSLQGYGYTF
TRBJ1-2 TRBV7-9 many . TGTGCCAGCAGCTTAGCCAGGGATAGCTATGGCTACACCTTC CASSLARDSYGYTF
TRBJ1-4 TRBV3-1 many . TGTGCCAGCAGCCAGGGGGCGAGAGGAGAAAAACTGTTTTTT CASSQGARGEKLFF
TRBJ2-5 TRBV5-1 few TRBD2 TGCGCCAGCAGCACTAGCGGGGGCACACTCCAAGAGACCCAGTACTTC CASSTSGGTLQETQYF
TRBJ1-2 TRBV4-2 few TRBD1 TGTGCCAGCAGCCAAGGGGTGACAGGGGGCTTAGACTATGGCTACACCTTC CASSQGVTGGLDYGYTF
TRBJ2-1 TRBV27 . . TGTGCCAGCAGTTTAGGGGTAGACAATGAGCAGTTCTTC CASSLGVDNEQFF
TRBJ1-2 TRBV7-2 few . TGTGCCAGCAGCTTGAATAGGGACTATGGCTACACCTTC CASSLNRDYGYTF
TRBJ2-5 TRBV3-1 few . TGTGCCAGCAGCCAAGTGAGACTTGGGGAGACCCAGTACTTC CASSQVRLGETQYF
TRBJ2-7 TRBV7-9 medium-sized . TGTGCCAGCAGCCAGGAGGGGGGAATGGCCCCCTACGAGCAGTACTTC CASSQEGGMAPYEQYF
TRBJ1-1 TRBV20-1 . . TGCAGTGCTAAGCCCGACAGTCTATTATTTTCTGAAGCTTTCTTT CSAKPDSLLFSEAFF
TRBJ1-1 TRBV29-1 . TRBD1 TGCAGCGTTGGGAGGAACCAACAGGGGGAAGCTTTCTTT CSVGRNQQGEAFF
TRBJ2-2 TRBV6-5 . TRBD2 TGTGCCAGCAGTTACTATCGCGGGGGGGCCGGGGAGCTGTTTTTT CASSYYRGGAGELFF